This record concerns one TCR beta chain sequence. The protocol was immunoSEQ multiplex PCR, while the TCRdb copy is restricted to in-frame clones and leaves out a portion. This table has fewer than 250,000 clones, around 84% appearing once. Before they entered the study, exposed participants had met a COVID-19 case within 2 weeks. The V and J ends lost 10 bases and 7 bases respectively, with 10 bases between them. The CDR3 is made up of 10 amino acids. Germline V gene lookup returns CDR1 MNHEY and CDR2 SMNVEV (reference sequence). The data originate from a study of blood T cell repertoires in COVID-19. Across the whole study: T cells, B-cell-depleted T cells, or PBMCs provided the cDNA or gDNA that served as material.

This TCR was sampled from a woman aged 25-40 years who had been exposed to COVID-19. Sequencing was carried out using PBMCs or T cells enriched from blood (not recorded which). This chain joins TRBV27 and TRBJ1-2; D perhaps matches TRBD1 (5 bases). The CDR3 here is CATWGGGYTF. Here the CDR3 DNA reads TGTGCCACCTGGGGGGGTGGCTACACCTTC.